One sample yielded the 16 T cell receptor beta chains listed below, sequenced in a study of blood T cell repertoires in COVID-19. Produced via immunoSEQ multiplex PCR; TCRdb's table is partial and in-frame only. The sample lists about 150,000 clones, roughly 90% occurring once. The sequenced sample was peripheral blood. Every receptor here comes from a man aged 18-30 years with COVID-19, enrolled during active disease.

The genes are TRBV28 and TRBJ2-3; the match to TRBD2 covers 8 bases. Germline CDR1 MDHEN, CDR2 SYDVKM. The CDR3 sequence is 17 residues long. The trim removed 5 bases at V and 1 base at J, leaving 11 bases unmatched. Here the CDR3 DNA reads TGTGCCAGCAGTCCCCCAGAAGGTAGCGGGGGCACAGATACGCAGTATTTT. Protein: CASSPPEGSGGTDTQYF. Based on the CDR3 plus reference TRBV28 and TRBJ2-3, the full variable domain is DVKVTQSSRYLVKRTGEKVFLECVQDMDHENMFWYRQDPGLGLRLIYFSYDVKMKEKGDIPEGYSVSREKKERFSLILESASTNQTSMYLCASSPPEGSGGTDTQYFGPGTRLTVL.

This chain uses TRBV19 with TRBJ2-7; 7 bases match TRBD1. Germline V gene data show CDR1 as LNHDA and CDR2 as SQIVND (reference sequence). CDR3 size: 12 residues. After removal of 10 bases from V and 3 bases from J, the junction contained 6 bases not matched to a gene. CDR3 in amino acids: CATSTGRYEQYF. The DNA of the CDR3 is TGTGCCACCTCGACAGGGCGCTACGAGCAGTACTTC.

This clone was detected once. The chain recombines TRBV6-1 with TRBJ1-3; maybe TRBD1 (6 bases). The CDR3 loop spans 16 amino acids. Per germline, CDR1 MNHNS and CDR2 SASEGT. The V and J ends lost 1 base and 0 bases respectively, with 10 bases between them. The CDR3 reads CASSEVWGRSGNTIYF. The CDR3 region has the DNA TGTGCCAGCAGTGAAGTTTGGGGGCGCTCTGGAAACACCATATATTTT.

The chain recombines TRBV7-9 with TRBJ2-1; 7 nucleotides align to TRBD2. CDR3 length: 12 amino acids. V was pared by 5 bases and J by 10 bases, with 5 bases of the junction left unmatched. Germline V lookup: CDR1 SEHNR, CDR2 FQNEAQ (reference sequence). The DNA for the CDR3 is TGTGCCAGCAGCCCCGGGACTACCGAGCAGTTCTTC. As protein: CASSPGTTEQFF.

J is TRBJ2-3 and V is TRBV9; 12 nucleotides match TRBD2. The ends lost 2 bases at V and 5 bases at J; junction bases unmatched: 3. CDR1 is SGDLS, CDR2 YYNGEE, per germline. The CDR3 length is 15 residues. The CDR3 region has the DNA TGTGCCAGCAGCGTTGCTAGCGGGAGGGTAGATACGCAGTATTTT. Translation: CASSVASGRVDTQYF.

This chain connects TRBV28 to TRBJ2-7; 8 bases agree with TRBD2. Germline V gene lookup returns CDR1 MDHEN and CDR2 SYDVKM. This CDR3 is built from 15 residues. V lost 6 bases and J lost 0; bases outside the gene matches: 7. The CDR3 here is CASSPRGGFSYEQYF. The CDR3 bases are TGTGCCAGCAGCCCCCGGGGGGGCTTCTCCTACGAGCAGTACTTC.

This sequence joins TRBV15 and TRBJ1-5, with 8 bases aligning to TRBD1. The CDR3 has 16 residues. V shed 2 bases, J shed 6 bases, and the junction held 9 bases outside the gene matches. Germline V gene data show CDR1 as LNHNV and CDR2 as YYDKDF (reference sequence). The CDR3 DNA is TGTGCCACCAGCAGACTCCAAGGACAGGGAGGTCAGCCCCAGCATTTT. Translation gives CATSRLQGQGGQPQHF.

The sample holds one count of this clone. This chain joins TRBV7-2 and TRBJ1-3; D gene unclear. Between the trimmed V and J ends, which lost 3 bases and 0 bases, there was a span of 9 bases. The CDR3 totals 15 residues. Germline V gene lookup returns CDR1 SGHTA and CDR2 FQGNSA. CDR3 nucleotide sequence: TGTGCCAGCAGCTTCGATGCTAGCTCTGGAAACACCATATATTTT. This gives the protein CASSFDASSGNTIYF.

This chain uses TRBV7-8 with TRBJ1-3; TRBD1 might be the D (6 bases). Germline loops: CDR1 SGHVS, CDR2 FQNEAQ. This CDR3 region has 16 residues. V lost 5 bases and J 4 bases, leaving 18 bases between the germline ends. The CDR3 reads CASSPSGGGSGNTIYF. CDR3 coding DNA: TGTGCCAGCAGCCCGAGTGGCGGGGGCTCCGGAAACACCATATATTTT.

The chain couples TRBV19 to TRBJ2-3; TRBD1 might be the D (5 bases). The CDR3 totals 16 residues. Deletions cut 5 bases from V and 6 bases from J, with 21 bases between. CDR1 and CDR2 (germline): LNHDA, SQIVND (reference sequence). CDR3 sequence: CASSAQGTGVPDTQYF. DNA for the CDR3: TGTGCCAGTAGTGCCCAGGGTACTGGGGTACCCGATACGCAGTATTTT. The variable domain in full, with the rest retrieved from reference TRBV19 and TRBJ2-3, is DGGITQSPKYLFRKEGQNVTLSCEQNLNHDAMYWYRQDPGQGLRLIYYSQIVNDFQKGDIAEGYSVSREKKESFPLTVTSAQKNPTAFYLCASSAQGTGVPDTQYFGPGTRLTVL.

The chain uses TRBV9 and TRBJ2-7; 8 bases match TRBD1. The length of the CDR3 is 14 residues. With 3 bases clipped from V and 2 bases from J, the junction kept 4 bases outside the gene matches. Germline CDR1 is SGDLS and CDR2 is YYNGEE. As DNA, the CDR3 is TGTGCCAGCAGCGCCGGACAGGGACCCTACGAGCAGTACTTC. It specifies CASSAGQGPYEQYF.

With respect to this clone: One end of the junction does not line up with germline, which may come from a read error. This chain links TRBV5-6 with TRBJ2-1, with TRBD1 as a possible D gene (5 bases). The V gene's germline CDR1 is SGHDT and CDR2 YYEEEE. The CDR3 contains 13 residues. The CDR3 nucleotides are TGTGCCAGCAGCTCGGACGGAGTAAGGGGTTGGGTCTTC. Its translation: CASSSDGVRGWVF.

The J gene is TRBJ1-1, the V gene TRBV6-5, with a tentative D call TRBD1 (5 bases). Germline V gene data show CDR1 as MNHEY and CDR2 as SVGAGI. V was trimmed by 7 bases and J by 2 bases, leaving 8 bases between them. This CDR3 contains 12 residues. CDR3 region: CASNRPNTEAFF. The CDR3 nucleotides read TGTGCCAGCAACAGGCCTAACACTGAAGCTTTCTTT.

This rearrangement joins TRBV27 to TRBJ1-3; D unclear. This CDR3 is 13 amino acids long. V was cut by 5 bases and J by 0 bases, with 5 bases left in between. Germline CDR1 is MNHEY and CDR2 is SMNVEV (reference sequence). CDR3 coding DNA: TGTGCCAGCAGTCCAGTCTCTGGAAACACCATATATTTT. It yields the protein CASSPVSGNTIYF.

This clone was picked up a small number of times. This chain links TRBV5-1 with TRBJ2-7; D call uncertain. The CDR3 totals 13 residues. Germline V gene data show CDR1 as SGHRS and CDR2 as YFSETQ. Deletions cut 2 bases from V and 2 bases from J, with 8 bases between. CDR3 coding DNA: TGCGCCAGCAGCTTCAACAGAGCCTACGAGCAGTACTTC. It is translated as CASSFNRAYEQYF.

The chain carries TRBV27 and TRBJ2-1; 8 positions agree with TRBD2. Germline V gives CDR1 MNHEY, CDR2 SMNVEV (reference sequence). The V segment lost 6 bases and the J segment 3 bases; nucleotides outside the gene matches: 10. The length of the CDR3 is 16 residues. CDR3 amino acids: CASRDSRTSYYNEQFF. For the CDR3, the DNA is TGTGCCAGCAGAGACAGCCGGACTAGCTACTACAATGAGCAGTTCTTC.